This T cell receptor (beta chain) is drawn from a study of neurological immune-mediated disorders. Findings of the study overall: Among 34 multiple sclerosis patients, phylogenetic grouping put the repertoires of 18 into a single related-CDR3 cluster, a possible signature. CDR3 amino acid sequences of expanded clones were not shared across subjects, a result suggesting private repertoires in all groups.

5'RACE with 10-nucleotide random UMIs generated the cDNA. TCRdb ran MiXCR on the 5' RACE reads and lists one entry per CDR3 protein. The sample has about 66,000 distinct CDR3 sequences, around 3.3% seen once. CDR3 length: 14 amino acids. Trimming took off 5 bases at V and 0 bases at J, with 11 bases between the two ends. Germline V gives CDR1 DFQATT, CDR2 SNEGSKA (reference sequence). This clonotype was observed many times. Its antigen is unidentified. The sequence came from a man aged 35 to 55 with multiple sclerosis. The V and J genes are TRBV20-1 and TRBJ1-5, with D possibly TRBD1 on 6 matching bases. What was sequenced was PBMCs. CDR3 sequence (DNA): TGCAGTGCTCGGGACATCCGTAGCAATCAGCCCCAGCATTTT. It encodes CSARDIRSNQPQHF.